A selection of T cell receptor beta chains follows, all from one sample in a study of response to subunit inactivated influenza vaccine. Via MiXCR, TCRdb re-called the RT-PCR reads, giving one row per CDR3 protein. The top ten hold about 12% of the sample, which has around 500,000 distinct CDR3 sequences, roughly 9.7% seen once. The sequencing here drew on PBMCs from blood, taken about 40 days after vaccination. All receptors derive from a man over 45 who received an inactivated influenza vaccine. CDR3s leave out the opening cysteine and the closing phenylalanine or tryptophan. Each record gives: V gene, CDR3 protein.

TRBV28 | ASHRGTGELF
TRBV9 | ASSTRTGTTDTQY
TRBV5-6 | ASSLGQKGIGYT
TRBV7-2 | ASSPRLRLAKNIQY
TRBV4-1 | ASSRLRGAEQY
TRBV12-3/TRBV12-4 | ASSDPGTGYQETQY
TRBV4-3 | ASSQLLAGENTGELF
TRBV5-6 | ASSLGSGRLYGYT
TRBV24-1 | ATSDRQGSNEQF
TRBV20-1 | SARDPAEVGDTQY
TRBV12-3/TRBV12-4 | ASSFPPPGELF
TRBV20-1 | SASGPGLAGGLYEQY
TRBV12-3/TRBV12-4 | ASSLQAPGGELF
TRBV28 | ASRVPGRETQY
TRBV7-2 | ASSLQGGGLYNEQF
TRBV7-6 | ASSSPVKAGEVTDTQY
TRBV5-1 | ASSPVVAGNEQF
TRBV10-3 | AISETTGEAF
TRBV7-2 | ASSLVAGGKETQY
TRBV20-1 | SARVGGDTKY
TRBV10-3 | AISGIRLAGGDEQF
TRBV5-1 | ASSPPGNTDTQY
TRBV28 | ASSLDWVQETQY
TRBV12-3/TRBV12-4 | ASRPVAGELF
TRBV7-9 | ASSLAPGEPTYEQY
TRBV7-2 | ASTAGWVAGELF
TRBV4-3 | ASRRDRVGNQPQH
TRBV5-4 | ASSLRTGGTDTQY
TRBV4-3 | ASSQDGPGVRHEQY
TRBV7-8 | ASSSRDPSHEQF
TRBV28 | ASSPGTLFYEQY
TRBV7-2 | ASSLTVNQPQH
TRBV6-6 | ASSYVGNEKLF
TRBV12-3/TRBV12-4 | ASSLALGDSGDTQY
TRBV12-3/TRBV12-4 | ASSLILGGTGELS
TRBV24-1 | ATSDYVGQY
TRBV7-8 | ASSFLAGGINEQF
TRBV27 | ASSLFPLARQETQY
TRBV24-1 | ATSDEDTQY
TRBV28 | ASSFIALGTDTQY
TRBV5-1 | ASSLTGGQNQPQH
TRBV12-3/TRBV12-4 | ASSTGATDTQY
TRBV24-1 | ATSNFGELF
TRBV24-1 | ATSASQETQY
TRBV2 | ASSVGPLNTEAF
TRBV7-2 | ASSRGTGLNQPQH
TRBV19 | ASSSGQGRNTGELF
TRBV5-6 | ASRRLAGGSYEQY
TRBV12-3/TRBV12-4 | ASSLVRVGGNTEAF
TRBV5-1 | ASSLDGETYNEQF
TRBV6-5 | ASKEETQY
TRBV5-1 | ASSTGLVGTDTQY
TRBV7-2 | ASRGLAGGSNEQF
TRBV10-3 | ATTTGGNTGELF
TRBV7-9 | ASSPHGQGGGEKLF
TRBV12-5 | ASGYRTSGPNTGELF
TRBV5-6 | ASSLAQREDEEV
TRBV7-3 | ASSLKGLARGGELF
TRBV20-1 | SAPPQETQY